Below, 24 T cell receptor beta chains from the same sample are listed, as sequenced in a study of post-analysis software for immune sequencing data. Overall study results and limits: Patients carried several TRBV segments more frequently than controls did, and TRBV5-6, TRBV5-1 and TRBV20-1 were among them.

Their antigen targets remain unknown. Sequencing libraries made from TCR beta cDNA carried unique molecular identifiers. TCRdb ran MiXCR on the PCR reads and lists one entry per CDR3 protein. Of 450,000 to 700,000 distinct CDR3 sequences listed, around 40% are singletons. Specimen: blood. The receptors were gathered from a girl between 5 and 17 years old with multiple sclerosis.

The table lists this clonotype with a few counts. Sequence at one end of the junction differs from germline and may be a read error. The chain has TRBV4-1 and TRBJ2-2; D gene uncertain. CDR3 length equals 17 residues. Germline CDR1 reads MGHRA; CDR2 reads YSYEKL. The CDR3 region is CASSQLRGQRLGGELFF. The CDR3 nucleotides are TGCGCCAGTAGCCAACTTCGTGGTCAGCGCCTAGGCGGGGAGCTGTTTTTT.

This clonotype has more than one count but fewer than ten. The V and J genes are TRBV27 and TRBJ2-7; D might be TRBD1 (6 bases). Trimming left V 5 bases short and J 0 bases short, with 11 bases between. From germline, CDR1 is MNHEY and CDR2 SMNVEV (reference sequence). This CDR3 comprises 14 residues. CDR3 amino acids: CASSQGPVSYEQYF. CDR3 nucleotide sequence: TGTGCCAGCAGTCAGGGGCCCGTCTCCTACGAGCAGTACTTC.

This clonotype was found a few times. V is TRBV10-3 and J is TRBJ2-3; 7 nucleotides align to TRBD1. CDR1 is ENHRY and CDR2 is SYGVKD in the germline V gene. This CDR3 spans 13 amino acids. V shed 2 bases, J shed 4 bases, and the junction held 0 bases outside the gene matches. CDR3 sequence reads: CAISEDRADTQYF. DNA for the CDR3: TGTGCCATCAGTGAGGACAGGGCAGATACGCAGTATTTT.

V and J are TRBV12-3 or TRBV12-4 and TRBJ2-5, with D perhaps given as TRBD1 or TRBD2 (5 bases each). There are 14 residues in the CDR3. Trimming shortened V by 4 bases and J by 13 bases, and 22 bases separated the two germline ends. The CDR3 DNA is TGTGCCAGCAGTTCGGACACGGGTAACTGGGAGCGGTACTTC. Its protein is CASSSDTGNWERYF.

The V call is TRBV27, the J call TRBJ1-2, with 9 bases fitting TRBD1. This CDR3 comprises 15 residues. The V gene's germline CDR1 is MNHEY and CDR2 SMNVEV (reference sequence). The V and J ends lost 3 bases and 5 bases, in that order; junction bases with no gene match: 7. The CDR3 loop is CASSLGGTGPYGYTF. The CDR3 DNA sequence: TGTGCCAGCAGTTTGGGCGGGACAGGGCCATATGGCTACACCTTC.

The chain combines TRBV5-1 with TRBJ2-1; 9 positions match TRBD2. The CDR3 has 14 amino acids. V shed 0 bases and J 6 bases; nucleotides not matched to a gene: 1. CDR1 is SGHRS and CDR2 is YFSETQ in the germline V gene. This chain's CDR3 is CASSLGTSANEQFF. In nucleotides, the CDR3 is TGCGCCAGCAGCTTGGGGACTAGCGCCAATGAGCAGTTCTTC. The whole variable domain, remainder taken from reference TRBV5-1 and TRBJ2-1, is KAGVTQTPRYLIKTRGQQVTLSCSPISGHRSVSWYQQTPGQGLQFLFEYFSETQRNKGNFPGRFSGRQFSNSRSEMNVSTLELGDSALYLCASSLGTSANEQFFGPGTRLTVL.

This chain uses TRBV6-5 with TRBJ1-1, with TRBD1 identical over 8 bases. The germline V gene encodes CDR1 MNHEY and CDR2 SVGAGI. V was pared by 0 bases and J by 10 bases, with 7 bases of the junction left unmatched. This CDR3 contains 14 residues. The CDR3 loop is CASSYSITGGGAFF. In nucleotides, the CDR3 is TGTGCCAGCAGTTACTCGATAACAGGGGGAGGAGCTTTCTTT.

This clonotype was found a few times. This chain joins TRBV12-3 or TRBV12-4 and TRBJ1-2; D might be TRBD1 (6 bases). The CDR3 has 15 residues. V lost 3 bases, J lost 9 bases, and 20 bases lay in between. CDR3 region: CASSFSRRTGARYTF. DNA for the CDR3: TGTGCCAGCAGTTTTTCCAGGCGTACGGGGGCGCGCTACACCTTC.

The rearrangement uses TRBV7-2 and TRBJ2-7; D gene ambiguous. The V gene's germline CDR1 is SGHTA and CDR2 FQGNSA. Trimming removed 0 bases from V and 8 bases from J, with 11 bases in between. This CDR3 has 13 amino acids. The CDR3 region is CASSLARGRQQYF. The CDR3 DNA reads as TGTGCCAGCAGCTTAGCGCGAGGCCGTCAGCAGTACTTC. Filled out from reference TRBV7-2 and TRBJ2-7, the complete variable domain reads GAGVSQSPSNKVTEKGKDVELRCDPISGHTALYWYRQSLGQGLEFLIYFQGNSAPDKSGLPSDRFSAERTGGSVSTLTIQRTQQEDSAVYLCASSLARGRQQYFGPGTRLTVT.

This clonotype occurred a few times. The rearrangement uses TRBV6-1 and TRBJ2-7; no definite D call. Germline V gives CDR1 MNHNS, CDR2 SASEGT. The CDR3 covers 16 residues. Trimming removed 2 bases from V and 0 bases from J, with 14 bases in between. The CDR3 DNA is TGTGCCAGCAGTGAATTATTCGGCACCAGCTCCTACGAGCAGTACTTC. This gives the protein CASSELFGTSSYEQYF.

V is TRBV27 and J is TRBJ2-6; D remains unclear. Trimming cost V 2 bases and J 0 bases, with 11 bases left between them. Germline assignment: CDR1 MNHEY and CDR2 SMNVEV (reference sequence). The CDR3 has 17 residues. The CDR3 nucleotides read TGTGCCAGCAGTTTACGGACGCCCAGCTCTGGGGCCAACGTCCTGACTTTC. It specifies CASSLRTPSSGANVLTF.

The chain employs TRBV7-9 and TRBJ2-7; D uncertain. Trimming took 5 bases from V and 6 from J, leaving 14 bases between them. The CDR3 has 13 residues. Per germline, CDR1 SEHNR and CDR2 FQNEAQ (reference sequence). The CDR3 nucleotides read TGTGCCAGCAGCCGAGACTCTCCCTCCGAGCAGTACTTC. This codes for CASSRDSPSEQYF.

This clonotype was seen a few times. The chain links TRBV4-1 to TRBJ2-3; TRBD2 is a possible D gene (6 bases). Germline V gene lookup returns CDR1 MGHRA and CDR2 YSYEKL. This CDR3 is 15 amino acids long. Trimming removed 2 bases at V and 1 base at J, with 10 bases between. CDR3 coding DNA: TGCGCCAGCAGCCAACCCGGCGGGGGCACAGATACGCAGTATTTT. Protein: CASSQPGGGTDTQYF.

The chain carries TRBV3-1 and TRBJ1-2; the match to TRBD1 covers 8 bases. V dropped 4 bases and J dropped 10; count of bases not matched to a gene: 8. Germline V lookup: CDR1 LGHDT, CDR2 YNNKEL (reference sequence). This CDR3 is 13 amino acids long. DNA of the CDR3: TGTGCCAGCAGCCGGCGGACAGGGCCCCCCTACACCTTC. This translates into CASSRRTGPPYTF.

This clonotype was seen just once. The CDR3 loop reads CASSRTPQTTEAFF. The CDR3, as DNA: TGTGCCAGCTCACGAACACCACAGACCACTGAAGCTTTCTTT. The chain joins TRBV18 to TRBJ1-1; D unresolved. This CDR3 is 14 amino acids long. The V gene lost 4 bases and the J gene lost 4 bases, with 13 bases spanning the gap. The germline CDR1 and CDR2 sequences are KGHSH and LQKENI. Complete variable domain (other parts from reference TRBV18 and TRBJ1-1): NAGVMQNPRHLVRRRGQEARLRCSPMKGHSHVYWYRQLPEEGLKFMVYLQKENIIDESGMPKERFSAEFPKEGPSILRIQQVVRGDSAAYFCASSRTPQTTEAFFGQGTRLTVV.

The chain carries TRBV7-8 and TRBJ2-1; 11 bases map to TRBD2. The CDR3 is 17 amino acids. With 0 bases clipped from V and 8 bases from J, the junction kept 9 bases outside the gene matches. The germline V gene has CDR1 SGHVS and CDR2 FQNEAQ. The CDR3 region has the DNA TGTGCCAGCAGCTTAGCACCCGCTAGCGGGGGGCTGGATGAGCAGTTCTTC. Protein product: CASSLAPASGGLDEQFF.

The table lists this clonotype with a few counts. This chain uses TRBV4-2 with TRBJ2-7; D unresolved. Germline CDR1 and CDR2: LGHNA and YNFKEQ. CDR3 size: 15 residues. V was pared by 1 base and J by 0 bases, with 10 bases between. The CDR3, as DNA: TGTGCCAGCAGCCAAGCCAAAGCCCCCTCCTACGAGCAGTACTTC. Translating it yields CASSQAKAPSYEQYF.

This chain links TRBV4-2 with TRBJ2-2; 8 bases are shared with TRBD2. Trimming at V came to 4 bases and at J to 3 bases, leaving 7 bases not matched to a gene. Germline V gives CDR1 LGHNA, CDR2 YNFKEQ. This CDR3 has 16 residues. The DNA for the CDR3 is TGTGCCAGCAGCCCCCGGGAGGGGGGCGACACCGGGGAGCTGTTTTTT. It is translated as CASSPREGGDTGELFF.

The chain is built from TRBV5-1 and TRBJ1-2; 8 positions agree with TRBD1. The CDR3 has 14 residues. Trimming at V came to 0 bases and at J to 3 bases, leaving 1 base not matched to a gene. Germline values: CDR1 SGHRS, CDR2 YFSETQ. The CDR3 DNA follows: TGCGCCAGCAGCTTGGCACAGGGGGACTATGGCTACACCTTC. It specifies CASSLAQGDYGYTF.

The V call is TRBV25-1, the J call TRBJ2-5; D is unclear. The ends were cut back, 1 base at V and 4 bases at J, with 7 bases in the middle. The germline V gene has CDR1 MGHDK and CDR2 SYGVNS. This CDR3 has 13 amino acids. Here the CDR3 DNA reads TGTGCCAGCAGTGAATGGTCCCCAGAGACCCAGTACTTC. This encodes CASSEWSPETQYF.

This chain joins TRBV7-3 and TRBJ2-1, with 9 bases identical to TRBD2. Germline V CDR1 and CDR2: SGHTA, FQGTGA. The CDR3 extends over 16 amino acids. V shed 6 bases and J 2 bases; nucleotides not matched to a gene: 8. The chain's CDR3 is CASRPLAGRAYNEQFF. CDR3 nucleotides: TGTGCCAGCAGGCCGCTAGCGGGGAGGGCCTACAATGAGCAGTTCTTC. Full variable domain (missing parts from reference TRBV7-3 and TRBJ2-1): GAGVSQTPSNKVTEKGKYVELRCDPISGHTALYWYRQSLGQGPEFLIYFQGTGAADDSGLPNDRFFAVRPEGSVSTLKIQRTERGDSAVYLCASRPLAGRAYNEQFFGPGTRLTVL.

In its sample, this clonotype was seen a few times. The chain uses TRBV7-6 and TRBJ1-1, with no clear D. Per the germline V gene, CDR1 is SGHVS and CDR2 is FNYEAQ. The V and J ends lost 2 bases and 4 bases respectively, with 14 bases between them. The CDR3 is 15 amino acids. This CDR3 reads CASSLSPSHGTEAFF. DNA for the CDR3: TGTGCCAGCAGCTTATCTCCCTCACACGGCACTGAAGCTTTCTTT. Full variable domain (missing parts from reference TRBV7-6 and TRBJ1-1): GAGVSQSPRYKVTKRGQDVALRCDPISGHVSLYWYRQALGQGPEFLTYFNYEAQQDKSGLPNDRFSAERPEGSISTLTIQRTEQRDSAMYRCASSLSPSHGTEAFFGQGTRLTVV.

V and J are TRBV10-3 and TRBJ2-3; TRBD2 matches at 7 bases. The CDR3 consists of 17 residues. From germline, CDR1 is ENHRY and CDR2 SYGVKD. V lost 0 bases, J lost 2 bases, and 8 bases stayed unmatched. As DNA, the CDR3 is TGTGCCATCAGTGAGTCTGAAAAGCGGGGCAACACAGATACGCAGTATTTT. Encoded protein: CAISESEKRGNTDTQYF.

The chain joins TRBV25-1 to TRBJ1-2; the match to TRBD1 covers 8 bases. The germline V gene has CDR1 MGHDK and CDR2 SYGVNS. V shed 5 bases and J 7 bases; nucleotides not matched to a gene: 3. The CDR3 extends over 12 amino acids. This CDR3 reads CASSSGGAGYTF. CDR3 DNA sequence: TGTGCCAGCAGTTCAGGGGGCGCTGGCTACACCTTC.